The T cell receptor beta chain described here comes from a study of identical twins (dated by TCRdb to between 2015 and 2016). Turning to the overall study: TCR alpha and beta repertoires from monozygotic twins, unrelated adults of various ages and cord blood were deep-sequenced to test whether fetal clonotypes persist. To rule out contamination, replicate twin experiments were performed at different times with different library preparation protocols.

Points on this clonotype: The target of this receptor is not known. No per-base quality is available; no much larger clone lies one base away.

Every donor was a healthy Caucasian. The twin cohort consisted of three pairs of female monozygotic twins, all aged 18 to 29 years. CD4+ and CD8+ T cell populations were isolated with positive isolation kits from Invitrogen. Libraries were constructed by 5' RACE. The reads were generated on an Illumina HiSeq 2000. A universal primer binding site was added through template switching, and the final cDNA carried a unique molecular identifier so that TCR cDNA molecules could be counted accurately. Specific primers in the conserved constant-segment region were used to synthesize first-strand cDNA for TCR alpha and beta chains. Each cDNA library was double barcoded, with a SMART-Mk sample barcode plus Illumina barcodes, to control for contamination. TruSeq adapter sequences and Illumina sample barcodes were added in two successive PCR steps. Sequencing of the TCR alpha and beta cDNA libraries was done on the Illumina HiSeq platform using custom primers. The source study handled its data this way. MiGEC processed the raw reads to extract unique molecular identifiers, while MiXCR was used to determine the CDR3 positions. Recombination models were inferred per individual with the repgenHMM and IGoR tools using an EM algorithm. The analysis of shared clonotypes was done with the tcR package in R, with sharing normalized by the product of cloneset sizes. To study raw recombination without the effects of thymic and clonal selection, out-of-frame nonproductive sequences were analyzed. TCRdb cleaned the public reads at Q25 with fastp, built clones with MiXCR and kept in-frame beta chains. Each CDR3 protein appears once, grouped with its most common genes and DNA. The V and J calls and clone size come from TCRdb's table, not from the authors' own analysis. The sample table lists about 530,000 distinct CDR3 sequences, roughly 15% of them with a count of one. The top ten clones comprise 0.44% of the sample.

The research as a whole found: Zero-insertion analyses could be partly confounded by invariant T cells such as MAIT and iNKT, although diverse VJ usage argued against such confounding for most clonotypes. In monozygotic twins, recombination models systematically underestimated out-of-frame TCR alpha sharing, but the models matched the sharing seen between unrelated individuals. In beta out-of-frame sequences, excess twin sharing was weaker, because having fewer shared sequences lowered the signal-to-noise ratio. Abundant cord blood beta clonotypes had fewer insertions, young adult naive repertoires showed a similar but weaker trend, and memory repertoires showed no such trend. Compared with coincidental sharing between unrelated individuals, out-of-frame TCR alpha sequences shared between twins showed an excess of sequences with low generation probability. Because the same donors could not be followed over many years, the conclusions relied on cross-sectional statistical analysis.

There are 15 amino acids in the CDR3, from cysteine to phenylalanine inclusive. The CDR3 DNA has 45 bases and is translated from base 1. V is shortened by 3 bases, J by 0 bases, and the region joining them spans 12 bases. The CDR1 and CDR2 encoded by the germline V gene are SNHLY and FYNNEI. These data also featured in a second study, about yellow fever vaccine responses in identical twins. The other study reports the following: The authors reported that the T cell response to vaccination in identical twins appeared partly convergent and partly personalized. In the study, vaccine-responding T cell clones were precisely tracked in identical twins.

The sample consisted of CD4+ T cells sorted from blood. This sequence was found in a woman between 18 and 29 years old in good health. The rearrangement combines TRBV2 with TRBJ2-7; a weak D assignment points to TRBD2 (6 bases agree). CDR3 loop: CASSDEGLPSYEQYF. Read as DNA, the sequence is TGTGCCAGCAGTGATGAGGGACTGCCCTCCTACGAGCAGTACTTC.